This entry describes one T cell receptor (beta chain). Which antigen it targets is not known. Per-base qualities were not stored, and no clone one base away is much larger. The entry originates in a study of blood T cell repertoires in COVID-19 (TCRdb year 2020). For context, the study as a whole: Samples covering the acute and convalescent phases of COVID-19 were provided by collaborators in the United States, Italy and Spain. The prospective study material was composed of cDNA or gDNA derived from T cells, B-cell-depleted T cells, or PBMCs. The dataset comprised deeply sampled blood TCRbeta repertoires from subjects exposed to, actively infected with, or recovered from COVID-19. The repertoires were released in a freely available public database intended as a resource for research on the immune response to SARS-CoV-2. The samples were drawn from two sources: the first 160 participants of the ongoing ImmuneRACE study, and over 950 subjects contributed by 6 global collaborators. The sample metadata nearly always contained a de-identified subject ID, COVID-19 status, age in years and sex. HLA class I and class II types, where available, came from metadata supplied by the sample provider rather than from assay-based typing. General conclusions and limits of the study: Clinical and demographic metadata were provided uncurated, with the amount varying by source and participant.

In the prospective study, participants were roughly 18 to 95 years old, resided in approximately 22 geographic areas of the United States, and were enrolled through a virtual design. Cohort assignment in the prospective study relied on participant-reported clinical history from a screening survey and a study questionnaire. Mobile phlebotomists in the prospective study collected whole blood, serum and a nasopharyngeal or oropharyngeal swab from every participant. Prospective study participants could optionally give additional blood draws and questionnaires over an approximately 2-month period. Blood samples from the prospective study were shipped frozen or at room temperature prior to DNA extraction. The CDR3, cysteine through phenylalanine, is 15 amino acids long. Only the CDR3 region is kept as DNA, spanning 45 bases read in frame from base 1. V gives up 4 bases and J gives up 0 bases, and the segment between their germline ends measures 10 bases. The germline V gene gives CDR1 as SGHRS and CDR2 as YFSETQ.

TCRbeta CDR3 regions were amplified from genomic DNA by means of the immunoSEQ Assay, a bias-controlled multiplex PCR. The authors processed their data as follows. The number of nucleated cells in each sample was estimated by amplification of reference gene primers within the assay. Sequence reads were collapsed and filtered to measure the absolute abundance of every unique TCRbeta CDR3 rearrangement. For each sample, productive Simpson clonality was calculated by taking the square root of Simpson's diversity index across productive rearrangements. TCRdb holds this immuneACCESS table with in-frame rearrangements only. Some clones are missing; in checked studies, unresolved V genes explain under half, and the rest has no known cause. That table is the source of V, J and clone size, and D and trimming were worked out from the DNA. In all, the sample holds some 210,000 clones, and roughly 90% of those were seen once. The top ten constitute about 9.4% of the sample.

The receptor was derived from a man aged 18 to 30 with acute COVID-19. This receptor chain uses TRBV5-1 and TRBJ1-4; the D region possibly corresponds to TRBD1 (5 bases align). Sequenced: PBMCs or T cells enriched from blood (not recorded which). The CDR3: CASSGQGATNEKLFF. The nucleotide sequence reads as follows: TGCGCCAGCAGCGGGCAGGGCGCAACTAATGAAAAACTGTTTTTT.